This TCR beta chain was documented in a study of T cell responses to AZD1222 COVID-19 vaccine. Study summary: Researchers grouped second doses given at about 4 or about 12 weeks into one pool.

Turning to this clone: As yet, its antigen is unknown.

Study outcomes and limitations: At 160-218 and 743-854, vaccine-associated CD4 TCRs were dominant, and they spanned spike. The study identified only five or six AZD1222 recipients as seropositive at baseline. Sampling that yielded the repertoires occurred only after the peak T cell response.

Here immunoSEQ multiplex PCR was the method, and the copy in TCRdb shows in-frame clones only, minus some. The profile shows some 190,000 clones, approximately 92% of them singletons. V shed 5 bases, J shed 4 bases, and the junction held 7 bases outside the gene matches. This CDR3 spans 15 amino acids. Germline V gene sequence: CDR1 PRHDT, CDR2 FYEKMQ (reference sequence). The starting material was peripheral blood, obtained on day 0 of AZD1222 vaccination. The source of this sequence is an adult in good health. The rearrangement joins TRBV13 to TRBJ1-4; 7 bases match TRBD1. DNA of the CDR3: TGTGCCAGCAGCCAGAGGACAGGCCTTAATGAAAAACTGTTTTTT. It specifies CASSQRTGLNEKLFF.